The clone carrying this TCR beta chain appeared many times. As yet, its antigen is unknown. RNA transcripts gave rise to amplified TCR beta CDR3 regions. The TCR CDR3 first-round RT-PCR relied on the HTBI primer set. TCRdb independently ran MiXCR on the multiplex PCR reads; one entry per CDR3 protein. The repertoire holds approximately 520,000 distinct CDR3 sequences, with around 20% as singletons. Graves' hyperthyroidism showing no ophthalmopathy progression within 18 months was considered stable. The record originates from a study of T cells in Graves' hyperthyroidism and ophthalmopathy. Study outcomes and limitations: Ophthalmopathy, which appeared later, was predicted by the model a median roughly 6.6 months before onset. A model of 13 V-J pairs discriminated ophthalmopathy from stable hyperthyroidism.

Germline V gene data show CDR1 as MNHEY and CDR2 as SVGAGI. This CDR3 has 15 residues. V lost 4 bases and J lost 5; bases outside the gene matches: 5. The TCR was taken from a young man with Graves' hyperthyroidism. The sequencing input was blood. The rearrangement joins TRBV6-5 to TRBJ1-6; TRBD1 agrees at 7 bases. CDR3 loop: CASSSDRADNSPLHF. The CDR3 DNA is TGTGCCAGCAGTTCTGACAGGGCTGATAATTCACCCCTCCACTTT.